The 15 T cell receptor beta chains below come from one sample, sequenced in a study of PD-L1 blockade in urothelial cancer. TCRdb's copy holds only in-frame clones and misses some; the assay was immunoSEQ multiplex PCR. The sample consists of about 72,000 clones, roughly 86% of them appearing once. The time point was: pretreatment peripheral blood. The starting material was PBMCs, obtained around atezolizumab (anti-PD-L1) treatment. The receptor set was obtained from a man in his 60s with urothelial cancer.

The V and J genes are TRBV6-6 and TRBJ2-7; D is uncertain. The CDR3 covers 15 residues. The V gene's germline CDR1 is MNHNY and CDR2 SVGAGI (reference sequence). The germline V and J ends were trimmed by 7 bases and 2 bases, with 18 bases remaining between them. The CDR3 region has the DNA TGTGCCAGCAACCCCAGCTATACAGAGACCTACGAGCAGTACTTC. Residues: CASNPSYTETYEQYF.

This clone was seen only once. The chain joins TRBV7-3 to TRBJ1-2; a weak D match, TRBD1 (6 bases). The germline V gene has CDR1 SGHTA and CDR2 FQGTGA. V was clipped by 0 bases and J by 5 bases, with 13 bases between them. CDR3 length: 15 residues. This CDR3 reads CASSLTPGDRYGYTF. Here the CDR3 DNA reads TGTGCCAGCAGCTTAACTCCAGGGGATCGGTATGGCTACACCTTC.

This sequence joins TRBV7-2 and TRBJ2-7; a possible D gene is TRBD2 (6 bases). The CDR3 covers 15 residues. Trimming stripped 1 base from V and 2 bases from J, with 12 bases between. Germline CDR1 is SGHTA and CDR2 is FQGNSA. The CDR3 region is CASSLGGTATYEQYF. The CDR3 region has the DNA TGTGCCAGCAGCTTAGGAGGGACTGCCACCTACGAGCAGTACTTC.

This chain connects TRBV9 to TRBJ2-7; D gene uncertain. The CDR3 has 12 residues. Germline CDR1 is SGDLS and CDR2 is YYNGEE. V was cut by 4 bases and J by 2 bases, with 7 bases left in between. CDR3 sequence (DNA): TGTGCCAGCAGCAATAGTCCCTACGAGCAGTACTTC. This translates into CASSNSPYEQYF.

The chain employs TRBV27 and TRBJ2-7, with D tentatively TRBD1 (5 bases). Per germline, CDR1 MNHEY and CDR2 SMNVEV (reference sequence). The V end was cut by 6 bases, the J end by 2 bases, with 14 bases between. This CDR3 contains 14 residues. The CDR3 is CASSPREGPYEQYF. The CDR3 bases are TGTGCCAGCAGCCCCAGGGAAGGCCCCTACGAGCAGTACTTC.

This chain uses TRBV11-1 with TRBJ1-2; D remains unclear. Germline V lookup: CDR1 SGHAT, CDR2 FQDESV (reference sequence). The CDR3 covers 14 residues. Trimming took off 3 bases at V and 1 base at J, with 9 bases between the two ends. CDR3 amino acids: CASSLRESNYGYTF. CDR3 nucleotide sequence: TGTGCCAGCAGCTTGAGGGAGAGTAACTATGGCTACACCTTC.

The chain has TRBV5-1 and TRBJ2-4, with TRBD2 matching 16 bases. Looked up from germline, CDR1 is SGHRS and CDR2 is YFSETQ. Trimming at V came to 4 bases and at J to 8 bases, leaving 6 bases not matched to a gene. This CDR3 is 16 amino acids long. This CDR3 reads CASSAGTSGGADIQYF. The DNA for the CDR3 is TGCGCCAGCAGCGCTGGGACTAGCGGGGGGGCCGACATTCAGTACTTC.

This clone came up once. This chain links TRBV4-1 with TRBJ1-2; D call uncertain. CDR3 length equals 17 residues. The V end was cut by 1 base, the J end by 4 bases, with 19 bases between. Germline V CDR1 and CDR2: MGHRA, YSYEKL. The DNA for the CDR3 is TGCGCCAGCAGCCAAGCGTCGGCCGGTATGAGGAGCTATGGCTACACCTTC. Protein product: CASSQASAGMRSYGYTF.

The chain uses TRBV6-5 and TRBJ2-7; TRBD2 matches at 12 bases. Trimming at V came to 6 bases and at J to 3 bases, leaving 3 bases not matched to a gene. This CDR3 has 14 amino acids. Per germline, CDR1 MNHEY and CDR2 SVGAGI. The CDR3 DNA is TGTGCCAGCAGCGCGGGACTAGCGGGCTACGAGCAGTACTTC. Translating it yields CASSAGLAGYEQYF.

The chain carries TRBV14 and TRBJ2-2; D is perhaps TRBD1 (7 bases). The CDR3 runs 13 residues. Trimming stripped 4 bases from V and 6 bases from J, with 9 bases between. Per germline, CDR1 SGHDN and CDR2 FVKESK. The CDR3 loop reads CASSRRGAGELFF. CDR3 coding DNA: TGTGCCAGCAGCCGCAGGGGGGCCGGGGAGCTGTTTTTT.

About this clone itself: The junction does not match germline at one end; this may be a read error. This chain uses TRBV7-7 with TRBJ1-1; weak D call: TRBD1 (6 bases). Per germline, CDR1 SSHAT and CDR2 FNYEAQ (reference sequence). This CDR3 is built from 15 residues. The chain's CDR3 is CASSPLDRPNTEAFF. The CDR3, as DNA: TGTGCTAGCAGCCCCCTCGACAGGCCGAACACTGAAGCTTTCTTT. Variable domain in full (rest from reference TRBV7-7 and TRBJ1-1): GAGVSQSPRYKVTKRGQDVTLRCDPISSHATLYWYQQALGQGPEFLTYFNYEAQPDKSGLPSDRFSAERPEGSISTLTIQRTEQRDSAMYRCASSPLDRPNTEAFFGQGTRLTVV.

The chain links TRBV25-1 to TRBJ2-6; 7 nucleotides align to TRBD1. This CDR3 has 17 residues. The trim removed 8 bases at V and 0 bases at J, leaving 10 bases unmatched. Germline V gene sequence: CDR1 MGHDK, CDR2 SYGVNS. The CDR3 sequence is CASGSPGQHSGANVLTF. CDR3 nucleotides: TGTGCCAGCGGGAGTCCGGGACAGCACTCTGGGGCCAACGTCCTGACTTTC.

The V call is TRBV7-2, the J call TRBJ2-5, with 10 bases matching TRBD2. Unmatched junction bases numbered 9, after V lost 3 bases and J lost 2 bases. The CDR3 consists of 17 residues. CDR1 is SGHTA and CDR2 is FQGNSA in the germline V gene. CDR3 residues: CASSFGGLAGEQETQYF. In nucleotides, the CDR3 is TGTGCCAGCAGCTTCGGGGGGCTAGCGGGGGAGCAAGAGACCCAGTACTTC.

The rearrangement joins TRBV5-4 to TRBJ2-7; possibly TRBD2 for D (6 bases). The germline V and J ends were trimmed by 1 base and 4 bases, with 15 bases remaining between them. The CDR3 has 15 amino acids. Looked up from germline, CDR1 is SGHNT and CDR2 is YYREEE (reference sequence). This CDR3 is CASSLPGTLGYEQYF. The CDR3 coding sequence is TGTGCCAGCAGCTTGCCCGGGACTCTCGGATACGAGCAGTACTTC.

The gene calls are TRBV7-9 and TRBJ2-7; 10 positions match TRBD1. The trim removed 5 bases at V and 4 bases at J, leaving 8 bases unmatched. Looked up from germline, CDR1 is SEHNR and CDR2 is FQNEAQ (reference sequence). The CDR3 has 15 amino acids. CDR3 coding DNA: TGTGCCAGCAGCCAATGGACAGGGGGAGTTTACGAGCAGTACTTC. The encoded protein is CASSQWTGGVYEQYF.